A single sample is the source of the 30 T cell receptor beta chains below, sequenced in a study of blood T cell repertoires in COVID-19. The data were produced by immunoSEQ multiplex PCR, yet TCRdb's version contains in-frame clones alone and is incomplete. Among 200,000 to 250,000 clones listed, 70% to 90% were seen once. The sequenced sample was PBMCs or T cells enriched from blood (not recorded which). These receptors were obtained from a man aged 25-45 years who had recovered from COVID-19.

The rearrangement uses TRBV5-1 and TRBJ2-7; TRBD1 aligns across 9 bases. Unmatched junction bases numbered 2, after V lost 2 bases and J lost 5 bases. The CDR3 length is 13 residues. Germline lookup yields CDR1 SGHRS and CDR2 YFSETQ. Here the CDR3 DNA reads TGCGCCAGCAGCTTACAGGGGGCCAACGAGCAGTACTTC. It is translated as CASSLQGANEQYF.

The V gene is TRBV19, the J gene TRBJ2-7; possibly TRBD1 for D (5 bases). The germline gives CDR1 LNHDA, CDR2 SQIVND (reference sequence). Trimming cost V 1 base and J 1 base, with 14 bases left between them. The CDR3 has 16 residues. The DNA for the CDR3 is TGTGCCAGTAGTATAGGTGCAGGAAGGGGATCCTACGAGCAGTACTTC. Translation: CASSIGAGRGSYEQYF.

The rearrangement links TRBV28 to TRBJ2-7; 12 nucleotides align to TRBD2. Trimming took 6 bases from V and 0 from J; bases not matched to a gene: 6. The germline V gene has CDR1 MDHEN and CDR2 SYDVKM. This CDR3 has 16 residues. CDR3 bases: TGTGCCAGCAGGGGACTAGCGGGTGACCTCTCCTACGAGCAGTACTTC. It yields the protein CASRGLAGDLSYEQYF. Full variable domain (remainder filled in from reference TRBV28 and TRBJ2-7): DVKVTQSSRYLVKRTGEKVFLECVQDMDHENMFWYRQDPGLGLRLIYFSYDVKMKEKGDIPEGYSVSREKKERFSLILESASTNQTSMYLCASRGLAGDLSYEQYFGPGTRLTVT.

The chain uses TRBV18 and TRBJ2-7; 12 nucleotides agree with TRBD1. V was clipped by 5 bases and J by 5 bases; unmatched bases: 4. The germline gives CDR1 KGHSH, CDR2 LQKENI. There are 14 residues in the CDR3. In DNA form, the CDR3 reads TGTGCCAGCTCAGCCGGGACAGGGGGCAACGAGCAGTACTTC. This sequence encodes CASSAGTGGNEQYF.

Regarding this clone: Other nucleotide sequences from this sample produce the same CDR3. J is TRBJ1-1 and V is TRBV7-9, with a weak D call TRBD1 (5 bases). Germline lookup yields CDR1 SEHNR and CDR2 FQNEAQ (reference sequence). Trimming cost V 5 bases and J 0 bases, with 10 bases left between them. The CDR3 consists of 14 residues. For the CDR3, the DNA is TGTGCCAGCAGCCCCGACAGCATGAACACTGAAGCTTTCTTT. Protein sequence: CASSPDSMNTEAFF.

This clone has only a few counts. This rearrangement joins TRBV7-9 to TRBJ1-5; the D is unclear. CDR1 is SEHNR and CDR2 is FQNEAQ in the germline V gene (reference sequence). Trimming stripped 4 bases from V and 4 bases from J, with 14 bases between. The CDR3 spans 15 residues. CDR3 residues: CASSSGRGANQPQHF. In DNA, the CDR3 is TGTGCCAGCAGCTCCGGGAGAGGTGCAAATCAGCCCCAGCATTTT.

The chain employs TRBV6-2 or TRBV6-3 and TRBJ1-1; D possibly corresponds to TRBD1 (5 bases). The V gene lost 5 bases and the J gene lost 0 bases, with 10 bases spanning the gap. The CDR3 covers 14 residues. From germline, CDR1 is MNHEY and CDR2 SVGEGT. The CDR3 protein is CASSKTEMNTEAFF. The CDR3 DNA reads TGTGCCAGCAGTAAGACAGAAATGAACACTGAAGCTTTCTTT.

This chain connects TRBV18 to TRBJ2-1; 11 nucleotides align to TRBD2. The CDR3 is 16 amino acids. Germline CDR1 and CDR2: KGHSH and LQKENI. V trimming: 4 bases; J trimming: 0 bases; junction bases outside the gene matches: 2. This chain's CDR3 is CASSLAGGPSYNEQFF. CDR3 nucleotide sequence: TGTGCCAGCTCACTAGCGGGAGGGCCCTCCTACAATGAGCAGTTCTTC.

The chain recombines TRBV5-8 with TRBJ2-1, with 9 bases matching TRBD2. The CDR3 totals 15 residues. Germline V gene data show CDR1 as SGHTS and CDR2 as YDEGEE. J lost 9 bases, V lost 6 bases, and 13 bases had no gene match. CDR3: CASIFRGLAAREQFF. CDR3 DNA sequence: TGTGCCAGCATTTTCCGGGGACTAGCCGCTCGTGAGCAGTTCTTC.

The V and J genes are TRBV5-1 and TRBJ2-1, with 7 bases fitting TRBD2. V shed 1 base and J 7 bases; nucleotides not matched to a gene: 8. CDR3 length: 15 residues. In germline, CDR1 is SGHRS, CDR2 YFSETQ. CDR3 nucleotides: TGCGCCAGCAGCTTGCCGGGACTACTTAAAAATGAGCAGTTCTTC. Amino acid sequence: CASSLPGLLKNEQFF.

The V gene is TRBV5-4, the J gene TRBJ1-1; a possible D gene is TRBD1 (5 bases). Trimming took 4 bases from V and 1 from J, leaving 14 bases between them. Germline V lookup: CDR1 SGHNT, CDR2 YYREEE (reference sequence). The CDR3 is 15 residues long. The CDR3 nucleotides read TGTGCCAGCAGCCCGGACGGGGGACCGAACACTGAAGCTTTCTTT. It translates to CASSPDGGPNTEAFF.

The chain couples TRBV3-1 (or the pseudogene TRBV3-2) to TRBJ2-2, with 9 bases aligning to TRBD2. The CDR3 extends over 16 amino acids. J lost 7 bases, V lost 1 base, and 7 bases had no gene match. The germline V gene has CDR1 LGHDT and CDR2 YNNKEL (reference sequence). CDR3: CASSQVAGGLSGELFF. In DNA, the CDR3 is TGTGCCAGCAGCCAAGTGGCGGGAGGGTTGAGCGGGGAGCTGTTTTTT.

The chain joins TRBV7-2 to TRBJ1-3, with TRBD1 as a possible D gene (6 bases). The CDR3 is made up of 15 amino acids. Trimming took 1 base from V and 4 from J, leaving 11 bases between them. The germline CDR1 and CDR2 sequences are SGHTA and FQGNSA. The chain's CDR3 is CASSLGPGVGNTIYF. The CDR3 region has the DNA TGTGCCAGCAGCTTAGGTCCAGGGGTAGGAAACACCATATATTTT. Full variable domain (rest looked up from reference TRBV7-2 and TRBJ1-3): GAGVSQSPSNKVTEKGKDVELRCDPISGHTALYWYRQSLGQGLEFLIYFQGNSAPDKSGLPSDRFSAERTGGSVSTLTIQRTQQEDSAVYLCASSLGPGVGNTIYFGEGSWLTVV.

The V gene is TRBV2, the J gene TRBJ2-5, with 14 nucleotides matching TRBD2. The CDR3 totals 17 residues. Per germline, CDR1 SNHLY and CDR2 FYNNEI. The V and J ends lost 2 bases and 7 bases, in that order; junction bases with no gene match: 9. The CDR3, as DNA: TGTGCCAGCAGTGAAATACAGGGACTAGCGGGGGAAGGGACCCAGTACTTC. Residues: CASSEIQGLAGEGTQYF.

The chain joins TRBV29-1 to TRBJ1-1, with 8 bases lining up with TRBD1. Looked up from germline, CDR1 is SQVTM and CDR2 is ANQGSEA. Trimming took 6 bases from V and 8 from J; bases not matched to a gene: 5. The CDR3 is 11 amino acids. The CDR3 DNA follows: TGCAGCGTCGACAGGGGCTCCGAAGCTTTCTTT. The encoded protein is CSVDRGSEAFF.

The chain is built from TRBV19 and TRBJ2-3; the match to TRBD1 covers 8 bases. The trim removed 6 bases at V and 5 bases at J, leaving 7 bases unmatched. Germline V lookup: CDR1 LNHDA, CDR2 SQIVND (reference sequence). The CDR3 runs 14 residues. The CDR3 here is CASSVDRGRDTQYF. CDR3 coding DNA: TGTGCCAGTAGCGTCGACAGGGGAAGAGATACGCAGTATTTT.

This clone is a singleton in its sample. This rearrangement joins TRBV5-4 to TRBJ2-5; 10 nucleotides agree with TRBD1. The germline CDR1 and CDR2 sequences are SGHNT and YYREEE (reference sequence). Unmatched junction bases numbered 5, after V lost 2 bases and J lost 4 bases. The CDR3 loop spans 15 amino acids. DNA of the CDR3: TGTGCCAGCAGCTTAGACAGGGGGCTGACAGAGACCCAGTACTTC. Protein sequence: CASSLDRGLTETQYF. Full variable domain (rest looked up from reference TRBV5-4 and TRBJ2-5): ETGVTQSPTHLIKTRGQQVTLRCSSQSGHNTVSWYQQALGQGPQFIFQYYREEENGRGNFPPRFSGLQFPNYSSELNVNALELDDSALYLCASSLDRGLTETQYFGPGTRLLVL.

The rearrangement links TRBV11-2 to TRBJ2-1, with a tentative D call TRBD1 (6 bases). The CDR3 has 13 amino acids. V lost 1 base to trimming and J lost 8 bases, with 9 bases between them. CDR1 is SGHAT, CDR2 FQNNGV, per germline. Here the CDR3 reads CASSLVRGYEQFF. The CDR3, as DNA: TGTGCCAGCAGCTTAGTCAGGGGCTATGAGCAGTTCTTC. Using reference TRBV11-2 and TRBJ2-1 for the parts outside the CDR3, the full variable domain is EAGVAQSPRYKIIEKRQSVAFWCNPISGHATLYWYQQILGQGPKLLIQFQNNGVVDDSQLPKDRFSAERLKGVDSTLKIQPAKLEDSAVYLCASSLVRGYEQFFGPGTRLTVL.

The CDR3 reads CASSLIGSQPQHF. In DNA, the CDR3 is TGTGCCAGCAGTTTGATTGGGAGTCAGCCCCAGCATTTT. The chain recombines TRBV27 with TRBJ1-5; no clear D gene. The CDR3 has 13 residues. V shed 3 bases and J shed 6 bases, with 9 bases lying between them. CDR1 and CDR2 (germline): MNHEY, SMNVEV (reference sequence).

The chain recombines TRBV6-2 or TRBV6-3 with TRBJ2-7; tentatively, D is TRBD1 (5 bases). V was shortened by 2 bases and J by 7 bases, with 15 bases between the two germline ends. CDR1 and CDR2 (germline): MNHEY, SVGEGT. The CDR3 is 14 amino acids. CDR3 residues: CASSYRGTSREQYF. DNA for the CDR3: TGTGCCAGCAGTTACAGGGGAACTTCGAGGGAGCAGTACTTC.

CDR3 in DNA: TGTGCCAGCAGTGCGACAGGGCCTGGTACTGAAGCTTTCTTT. Residues: CASSATGPGTEAFF. The chain uses TRBV2 and TRBJ1-1; 7 positions match TRBD1. J gave up 5 bases and V 4 bases, and 7 bases lay outside the gene matches. This CDR3 comprises 14 residues. Germline CDR1 is SNHLY and CDR2 is FYNNEI.

CDR3 loop: CAWGTGGGEQYF. The CDR3 nucleotides are TGTGCCTGGGGGACAGGGGGCGGCGAGCAGTACTTC. The chain employs TRBV30 and TRBJ2-7; 12 nucleotides line up with TRBD1. The CDR3 consists of 12 residues. With 5 bases clipped from V and 6 bases from J, the junction kept 2 bases outside the gene matches. Germline values: CDR1 GTSNPN, CDR2 SVGIG (reference sequence).

The chain recombines TRBV4-3 with TRBJ1-4; TRBD1 is a possible D gene (5 bases). Trimming removed 1 base at V and 4 bases at J, with 13 bases between. Germline assignment: CDR1 LGHNA and CDR2 YSLEER. CDR3 length equals 16 residues. The CDR3 reads CASSQGMGGNNEKLFF. The CDR3 DNA follows: TGCGCCAGCAGCCAAGGAATGGGGGGTAATAATGAAAAACTGTTTTTT.

This sequence joins TRBV6-5 and TRBJ2-1; the match to TRBD1 covers 9 bases. Germline CDR1 MNHEY, CDR2 SVGAGI. The CDR3 has 15 amino acids. With V trimmed by 6 bases and J by 5 bases, 8 bases remained unmatched. CDR3 DNA: TGTGCCAGCAGCCCCCGGGACAGGGTTAACAATGAGCAGTTCTTC. Encoded protein: CASSPRDRVNNEQFF.

The genes are TRBV28 and TRBJ2-3; D is possibly TRBD2 (7 bases). Germline V gives CDR1 MDHEN, CDR2 SYDVKM. This CDR3 is built from 15 residues. V was trimmed by 3 bases and J by 6 bases, leaving 16 bases between them. CDR3 nucleotides: TGTGCCAGCAGTTTGGCGGGGGCCATGTCTGATACGCAGTATTTT. This codes for CASSLAGAMSDTQYF.

The gene calls are TRBV7-2 and TRBJ2-3; the D gene is possibly TRBD2 (6 bases). The length of the CDR3 is 17 residues. CDR1 and CDR2 from the germline V gene are SGHTA and FQGNSA. Trimming removed 4 bases at V and 4 bases at J, with 21 bases between. The CDR3 nucleotides read TGTGCCAGCAGCTCCCGGGACTCAATTACCTATGCAGATACGCAGTATTTT. Translation gives CASSSRDSITYADTQYF.

The gene calls are TRBV12-3 or TRBV12-4 and TRBJ1-2, with TRBD1 matching 10 bases. The V gene end was trimmed by 3 bases and the J gene end by 14 bases; junction bases not matched to a gene: 9. CDR3 length equals 13 residues. CDR3 loop: CASSFTTGGARTF. CDR3 coding DNA: TGTGCCAGCAGTTTTACGACAGGGGGCGCTAGGACCTTC.

Only a few counts were recorded for this clone. The chain recombines TRBV16 with TRBJ1-2; possible D gene TRBD1, 6 bases. With 0 bases removed from V and 7 bases from J, the gap between germline ends came to 6 bases. The CDR3 has 12 residues. CDR1 and CDR2 (germline): KGHSY, FQNENV. The CDR3 is CASSQSGGGYTF. The CDR3 DNA reads TGTGCCAGCAGCCAATCAGGGGGTGGCTACACCTTC.

This sequence joins TRBV3-1 (or the pseudogene TRBV3-2) and TRBJ2-1, with 9 bases aligning to TRBD1. Germline lookup yields CDR1 LGHDT and CDR2 YNNKEL (reference sequence). V lost 9 bases and J lost 8; bases outside the gene matches: 8. The CDR3 sequence is 13 residues long. The CDR3 is CASEGDRDYEQFF. The CDR3 DNA is TGTGCCAGTGAGGGGGACAGGGACTATGAGCAGTTCTTC.

J is TRBJ1-5 and V is TRBV27, with 8 bases identical to TRBD1. From germline, CDR1 is MNHEY and CDR2 SMNVEV (reference sequence). The CDR3 is 15 residues long. Trimming removed 2 bases from V and 7 bases from J; junction bases left unmatched: 7. As DNA, the CDR3 is TGTGCCAGCAGTTTAGGACAGGGAGGGCGACAGCCCCAGCATTTT. Translating gives CASSLGQGGRQPQHF.